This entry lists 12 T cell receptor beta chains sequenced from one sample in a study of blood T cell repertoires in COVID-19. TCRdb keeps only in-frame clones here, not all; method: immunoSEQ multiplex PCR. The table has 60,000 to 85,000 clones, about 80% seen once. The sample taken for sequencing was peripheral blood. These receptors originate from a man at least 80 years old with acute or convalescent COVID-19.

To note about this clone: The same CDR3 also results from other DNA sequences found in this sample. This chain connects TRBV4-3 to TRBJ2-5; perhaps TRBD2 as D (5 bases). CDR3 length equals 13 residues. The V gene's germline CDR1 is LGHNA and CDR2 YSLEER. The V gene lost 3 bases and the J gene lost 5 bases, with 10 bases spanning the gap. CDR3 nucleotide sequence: TGCGCCAGCAGCCAGGACCGCGGGGAGACCCAGTACTTC. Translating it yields CASSQDRGETQYF.

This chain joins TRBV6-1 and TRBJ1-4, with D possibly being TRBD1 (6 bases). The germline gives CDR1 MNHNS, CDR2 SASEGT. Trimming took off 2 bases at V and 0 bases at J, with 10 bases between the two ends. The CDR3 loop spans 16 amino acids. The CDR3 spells CASSEKGTTTNEKLFF. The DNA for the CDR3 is TGTGCCAGCAGTGAAAAGGGGACAACAACTAATGAAAAACTGTTTTTT.

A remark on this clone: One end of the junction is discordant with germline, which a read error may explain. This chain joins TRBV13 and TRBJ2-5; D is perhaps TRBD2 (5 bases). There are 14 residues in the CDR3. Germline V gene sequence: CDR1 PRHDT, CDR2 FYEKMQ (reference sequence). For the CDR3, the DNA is TGTGCCAGCACCTTAACCGGGGAGAAAGAGACCCAGTACTTC. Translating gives CASTLTGEKETQYF.

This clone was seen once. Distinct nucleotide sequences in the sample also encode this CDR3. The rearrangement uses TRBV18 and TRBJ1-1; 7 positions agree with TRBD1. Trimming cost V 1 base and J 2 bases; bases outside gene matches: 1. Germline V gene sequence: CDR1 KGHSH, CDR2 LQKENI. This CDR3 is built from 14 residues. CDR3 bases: TGTGCCAGCTCACCACGAGGGGGCAACACTGAAGCTTTCTTT. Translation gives CASSPRGGNTEAFF. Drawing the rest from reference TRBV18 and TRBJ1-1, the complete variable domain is NAGVMQNPRHLVRRRGQEARLRCSPMKGHSHVYWYRQLPEEGLKFMVYLQKENIIDESGMPKERFSAEFPKEGPSILRIQQVVRGDSAAYFCASSPRGGNTEAFFGQGTRLTVV.

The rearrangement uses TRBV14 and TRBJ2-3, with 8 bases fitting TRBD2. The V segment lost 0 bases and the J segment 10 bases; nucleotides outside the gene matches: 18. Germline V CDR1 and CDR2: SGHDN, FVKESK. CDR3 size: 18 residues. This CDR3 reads CASSQDRGGTRTQKAQYF. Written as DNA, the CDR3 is TGTGCCAGCAGCCAAGATCGGGGGGGCACACGAACACAGAAGGCGCAGTATTTT. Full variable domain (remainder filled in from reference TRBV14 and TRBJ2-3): EAGVTQFPSHSVIEKGQTVTLRCDPISGHDNLYWYRRVMGKEIKFLLHFVKESKQDESGMPNNRFLAERTGGTYSTLKVQPAELEDSGVYFCASSQDRGGTRTQKAQYFGPGTRLTVL.

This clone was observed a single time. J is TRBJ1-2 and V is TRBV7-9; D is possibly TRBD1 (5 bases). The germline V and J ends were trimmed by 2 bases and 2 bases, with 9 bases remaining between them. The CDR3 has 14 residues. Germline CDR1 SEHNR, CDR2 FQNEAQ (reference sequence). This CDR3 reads CASSLLQANYGYTF. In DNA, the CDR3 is TGTGCCAGCAGCTTACTACAGGCCAACTATGGCTACACCTTC.

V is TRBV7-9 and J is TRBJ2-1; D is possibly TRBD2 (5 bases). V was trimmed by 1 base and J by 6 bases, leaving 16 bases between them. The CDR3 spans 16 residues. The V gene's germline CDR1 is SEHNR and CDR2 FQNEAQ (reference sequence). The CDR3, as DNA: TGTGCCAGCAGCTTAGAATTTGGGGTACGGGGCAATGAGCAGTTCTTC. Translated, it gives CASSLEFGVRGNEQFF.

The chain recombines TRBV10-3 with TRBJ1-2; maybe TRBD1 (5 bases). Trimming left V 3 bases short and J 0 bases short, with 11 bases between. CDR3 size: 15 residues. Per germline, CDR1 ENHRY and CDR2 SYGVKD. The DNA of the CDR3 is TGTGCCATCAGTGAACAGGCTTCAGCTAACTATGGCTACACCTTC. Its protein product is CAISEQASANYGYTF.

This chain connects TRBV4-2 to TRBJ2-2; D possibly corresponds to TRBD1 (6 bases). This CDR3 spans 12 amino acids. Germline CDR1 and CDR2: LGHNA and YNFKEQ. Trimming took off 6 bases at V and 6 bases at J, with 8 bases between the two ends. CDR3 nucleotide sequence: TGTGCCAGCAGTCAGGGGTCCGGGGAGCTGTTTTTT. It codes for CASSQGSGELFF.

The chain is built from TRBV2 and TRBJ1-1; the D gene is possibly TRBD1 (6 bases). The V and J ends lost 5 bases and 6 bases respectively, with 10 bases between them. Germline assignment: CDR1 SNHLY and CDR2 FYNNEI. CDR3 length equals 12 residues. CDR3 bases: TGTGCCAGCAGTTGGGGGGGCCCTGAAGCTTTCTTT. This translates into CASSWGGPEAFF.

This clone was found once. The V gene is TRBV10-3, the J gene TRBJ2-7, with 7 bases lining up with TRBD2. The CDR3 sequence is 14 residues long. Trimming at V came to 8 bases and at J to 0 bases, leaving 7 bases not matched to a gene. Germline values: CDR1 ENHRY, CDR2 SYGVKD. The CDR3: CAIATSSGSYEQYF. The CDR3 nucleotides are TGTGCCATCGCAACCTCTAGCGGCTCCTACGAGCAGTACTTC.

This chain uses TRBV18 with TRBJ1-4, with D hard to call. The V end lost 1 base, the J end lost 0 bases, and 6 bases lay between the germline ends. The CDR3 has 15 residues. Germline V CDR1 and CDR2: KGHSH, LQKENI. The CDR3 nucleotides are TGTGCCAGCTCACCACTGGGAGCAACTAATGAAAAACTGTTTTTT. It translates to CASSPLGATNEKLFF.